These 30 T cell receptor beta chains were sequenced from one sample in a study of vaccination and CD4 T cells after COVID-19. Stated treatment: roughly 11-day PBMC culture with coronavirus spike peptide pools or control peptides (ViraFEST assay). The Oncomine TCR Beta short-read assay was applied to DNA of cultured CD4+ T cells. Via MiXCR, TCRdb re-called the PCR reads, giving one row per CDR3 protein. Counted here are fewer than 20,000 distinct CDR3 sequences, around 60% occurring once; the ten biggest clones make up 6.6%. These receptors have no identified antigens. Specimen: CD4+ T cells from blood, cultured in vitro, collected before SARS-CoV-2 vaccination. Every receptor here comes from a human donor who had recovered from COVID-19.

The rearrangement uses TRBV2 and TRBJ1-2; 7 bases match TRBD1. This CDR3 has 13 amino acids. V lost 6 bases to trimming and J lost 8 bases; unmatched junction nucleotides: 9. Per the germline V gene, CDR1 is SNHLY and CDR2 is FYNNEI. The CDR3 loop is CASSDTRGIGYTF. In nucleotides, the CDR3 is TGTGCCAGCAGCGACACCAGGGGGATCGGCTACACCTTC.

V usage is TRBV12-3 or TRBV12-4 and J usage is TRBJ2-7, with 10 bases lining up with TRBD2. The CDR3 has 17 residues. V was clipped by 6 bases and J by 3 bases; unmatched bases: 14. CDR3: CASRSVAGGPLFYEQYF. CDR3 coding DNA: TGTGCCAGCAGGTCCGTAGCGGGAGGTCCCTTATTCTACGAGCAGTACTTC.

The chain joins TRBV6-2 or TRBV6-3 to TRBJ2-7; 7 positions match TRBD2. This CDR3 spans 14 amino acids. Trimming at V came to 4 bases and at J to 3 bases, leaving 6 bases not matched to a gene. Germline values: CDR1 MNHEY, CDR2 SVGEGT. CDR3 bases: TGTGCCAGCAGTTCCCCCTCGGGGGGCTACGAGCAGTACTTC. This translates into CASSSPSGGYEQYF.

This clonotype was seen only a few times. DNA of the CDR3: TGTGCCAGCAGCCACTCCGGGACTGGGATTTCCTACGAGCAGTACTTC. Its protein product is CASSHSGTGISYEQYF. The chain joins TRBV4-2 to TRBJ2-7, with a possible D match to TRBD2 (6 bases). This CDR3 has 16 amino acids. V was clipped by 3 bases and J by 1 base, with 16 bases between them. Germline assignment: CDR1 LGHNA and CDR2 YNFKEQ.

V and J are TRBV7-6 and TRBJ2-1; 8 bases map to TRBD2. Germline values: CDR1 SGHVS, CDR2 FNYEAQ. The CDR3 contains 17 residues. The ends lost 5 bases at V and 0 bases at J; junction bases unmatched: 9. This CDR3 reads CASSPRTSGSSYNEQFF. For the CDR3, the DNA is TGTGCCAGCAGCCCCAGAACCAGCGGGAGCTCCTACAATGAGCAGTTCTTC.

V gene TRBV11-1 combines with J gene TRBJ2-7; TRBD1 is a possible D gene (7 bases). Germline values: CDR1 SGHAT, CDR2 FQDESV (reference sequence). This CDR3 is built from 15 residues. The V gene lost 1 base and the J gene lost 0 bases, with 10 bases spanning the gap. The CDR3 region is CASSLGQGGSYEQYF. CDR3 DNA sequence: TGTGCCAGCAGCTTAGGACAGGGAGGCTCCTACGAGCAGTACTTC.

CDR3 protein: CSARAVADTQYF. CDR3 DNA sequence: TGCAGTGCTAGGGCAGTGGCAGATACGCAGTATTTT. The rearrangement links TRBV20-1 to TRBJ2-3; no definite D call. Germline V gene data show CDR1 as DFQATT and CDR2 as SNEGSKA (reference sequence). V was shortened by 3 bases and J by 4 bases, with 8 bases between the two germline ends. The CDR3 spans 12 residues.

This clonotype was recorded a few times. This chain links TRBV20-1 with TRBJ1-2; TRBD1 matches 7 bases. Trimming took 4 bases from V and 6 from J; bases not matched to a gene: 11. The CDR3 length is 14 residues. Germline assignment: CDR1 DFQATT and CDR2 SNEGSKA (reference sequence). CDR3 nucleotide sequence: TGCAGTGCTACATTACCGGGACAGAGCCATGGCTACACCTTC. It codes for CSATLPGQSHGYTF.

About this clonotype itself: A read error may be the cause here, since a much bigger clone is one base away. The chain carries TRBV6-5 and TRBJ2-7; D might be TRBD2 (5 bases). CDR1 and CDR2 (germline): MNHEY, SVGAGI. CDR3 size: 13 residues. CDR3 DNA: TGTACCAGCAGTTACGCTTCTAGCTATGGGCAGTACTTC. It yields the protein CTSSYASSYGQYF.

The chain recombines TRBV24-1 with TRBJ2-1, with 8 bases that match TRBD1. This CDR3 has 16 residues. From germline, CDR1 is KGHDR and CDR2 SFDVKD. Trimming removed 3 bases from V and 1 base from J; junction bases left unmatched: 4. The CDR3 loop is CATSDQTGASYNEQFF. CDR3 nucleotide sequence: TGTGCCACCAGTGATCAGACAGGGGCGTCCTACAATGAGCAGTTCTTC.

This clonotype was seen more than once but under ten times. The chain couples TRBV2 to TRBJ1-1; the D is unclear. This CDR3 contains 12 residues. Germline V gene lookup returns CDR1 SNHLY and CDR2 FYNNEI. With 8 bases removed from V and 7 bases from J, the gap between germline ends came to 14 bases. This chain's CDR3 is CASDNYLIEAFF. Written as DNA, the CDR3 is TGTGCCAGCGACAACTATTTGATTGAAGCTTTCTTT.

This clonotype was picked up a small number of times. The CDR3 bases are TGTGCCAGCAGACTAGCGGGAGGGCCGGGGGTCACCGGGGAGCTGTTTTTT. It specifies CASRLAGGPGVTGELFF. The rearrangement uses TRBV7-2 and TRBJ2-2; 13 nucleotides match TRBD2. CDR1 is SGHTA and CDR2 is FQGNSA in the germline V gene. V trimming: 6 bases; J trimming: 4 bases; junction bases outside the gene matches: 8. The CDR3 sequence is 17 residues long.

The chain has TRBV7-9 and TRBJ2-7, with 9 bases identical to TRBD1. The germline CDR1 and CDR2 sequences are SEHNR and FQNEAQ (reference sequence). The CDR3 is 17 residues long. V lost 4 bases, J lost 6 bases, and 16 bases stayed unmatched. CDR3: CASSSSPGQGRLGEQYF. CDR3 coding DNA: TGTGCCAGCAGCTCATCACCCGGACAGGGGCGGCTGGGCGAGCAGTACTTC.

This chain connects TRBV6-4 to TRBJ2-6, with TRBD1 matching over 10 bases. CDR3 length equals 19 residues. The germline gives CDR1 MRHNA, CDR2 SNTAGT. J lost 0 bases, V lost 0 bases, and 5 bases had no gene match. The CDR3 here is CASSDSGTGVFSGANVLTF. The DNA for the CDR3 is TGTGCCAGCAGTGACTCTGGGACAGGGGTGTTCTCTGGGGCCAACGTCCTGACTTTC.

V gene TRBV6-1 combines with J gene TRBJ2-1; D might be TRBD2 (6 bases). There are 13 residues in the CDR3. The V gene lost 8 bases and the J gene lost 6 bases, with 14 bases spanning the gap. Germline V CDR1 and CDR2: MNHNS, SASEGT. CDR3 residues: CASWRAQPNEQFF. CDR3 coding DNA: TGTGCCAGCTGGAGGGCCCAGCCCAATGAGCAGTTCTTC.

This chain uses TRBV4-1 with TRBJ1-6, with 10 bases that match TRBD1. This CDR3 region has 15 residues. Germline V gene lookup returns CDR1 MGHRA and CDR2 YSYEKL. V lost 4 bases and J lost 10; bases outside the gene matches: 7. The CDR3 DNA is TGCGCCAGCAGCCCGTGGGACAGGGGAAAGTCACCCCTCCACTTT. This gives the protein CASSPWDRGKSPLHF.

The rearrangement joins TRBV20-1 to TRBJ2-3; 8 bases match TRBD2. This CDR3 contains 12 residues. Trimming took 4 bases from V and 4 from J; bases not matched to a gene: 1. Germline V CDR1 and CDR2: DFQATT, SNEGSKA (reference sequence). Here the CDR3 reads CSAKAGADTQYF. For the CDR3, the DNA is TGCAGTGCTAAAGCGGGAGCAGATACGCAGTATTTT.

This clonotype has a single count. The V and J genes are TRBV2 and TRBJ1-1, with TRBD1 identical over 7 bases. The CDR3 loop spans 12 amino acids. The germline V gene has CDR1 SNHLY and CDR2 FYNNEI. V shed 7 bases and J 11 bases; nucleotides not matched to a gene: 10. CDR3 sequence: CASKGQALRAFF. The DNA of the CDR3 is TGTGCCAGCAAAGGACAGGCTTTGAGGGCTTTCTTT.

The rearrangement links TRBV30 to TRBJ1-5; D is undetermined. This CDR3 is 14 amino acids long. Germline V gene data show CDR1 as GTSNPN and CDR2 as SVGIG (reference sequence). The V gene lost 3 bases and the J gene lost 0 bases, with 9 bases spanning the gap. CDR3 DNA: TGTGCCTGGAGAGGAGAAAGTAGCAATCAGCCCCAGCATTTT. It yields the protein CAWRGESSNQPQHF.

The V gene is TRBV2, the J gene TRBJ2-5; 9 bases map to TRBD2. The length of the CDR3 is 15 residues. Germline CDR1 and CDR2: SNHLY and FYNNEI. V lost 4 bases and J lost 6; bases outside the gene matches: 9. This chain's CDR3 is CASSVLAGDGQTQYF. CDR3 nucleotides: TGTGCCAGCAGTGTTTTAGCGGGAGATGGGCAGACCCAGTACTTC.

This clonotype has a handful of counts. The chain joins TRBV7-9 to TRBJ1-2; D may be TRBD1 (6 bases). The CDR3 consists of 15 residues. Trimming stripped 4 bases from V and 0 bases from J, with 12 bases between. Per the germline V gene, CDR1 is SEHNR and CDR2 is FQNEAQ (reference sequence). DNA of the CDR3: TGTGCCAGCAGCTCGACGACAGGAACTAACTATGGCTACACCTTC. Translation gives CASSSTTGTNYGYTF.

The chain combines TRBV20-1 with TRBJ2-5, with no clear D. The V gene's germline CDR1 is DFQATT and CDR2 SNEGSKA (reference sequence). With 3 bases removed from V and 3 bases from J, the gap between germline ends came to 5 bases. The CDR3 is 11 amino acids. The CDR3 reads CSASSEETQYF. DNA of the CDR3: TGCAGTGCTAGCAGCGAAGAGACCCAGTACTTC.

This clonotype appeared a few times. V is TRBV20-1 and J is TRBJ1-2; maybe TRBD1 (5 bases). The CDR3 is 14 amino acids. V lost 0 bases, J lost 6 bases, and 14 bases lay in between. Germline lookup yields CDR1 DFQATT and CDR2 SNEGSKA (reference sequence). The chain's CDR3 is CSARETGGLNGYTF. Written as DNA, the CDR3 is TGCAGTGCTAGAGAAACGGGGGGTTTGAATGGCTACACCTTC.

Within the sample, this clonotype is hyperexpanded. The V gene is TRBV20-1, the J gene TRBJ1-2; a weak D match, TRBD1 (5 bases). The CDR3 sequence is 17 residues long. Germline V gene data show CDR1 as DFQATT and CDR2 as SNEGSKA (reference sequence). V shed 0 bases and J shed 2 bases, with 19 bases lying between them. CDR3 nucleotide sequence: TGCAGTGCTAGAGATCCCCGGGGTGCAGGGTTCAACTATGGCTACACCTTC. Its protein is CSARDPRGAGFNYGYTF.

The chain joins TRBV5-6 to TRBJ2-5, with 10 bases identical to TRBD2. CDR1 and CDR2 from the germline V gene are SGHDT and YYEEEE. Trimming at V came to 0 bases and at J to 5 bases, leaving 4 bases not matched to a gene. The CDR3 totals 15 residues. This CDR3 reads CASSLALAGVETQYF. The DNA for the CDR3 is TGTGCCAGCAGCTTGGCCCTAGCGGGAGTCGAGACCCAGTACTTC.

The CDR3 sequence is CASRAGQHNQPQHF. CDR3 nucleotide sequence: TGTGCCAGCAGGGCGGGACAACACAATCAGCCCCAGCATTTT. The genes are TRBV28 and TRBJ1-5, with D possibly TRBD1 on 6 matching bases. Germline V gives CDR1 MDHEN, CDR2 SYDVKM. The CDR3 is 14 amino acids. The V end lost 6 bases, the J end lost 3 bases, and 12 bases lay between the germline ends. Drawing the rest from reference TRBV28 and TRBJ1-5, the complete variable domain is DVKVTQSSRYLVKRTGEKVFLECVQDMDHENMFWYRQDPGLGLRLIYFSYDVKMKEKGDIPEGYSVSREKKERFSLILESASTNQTSMYLCASRAGQHNQPQHFGDGTRLSIL.

This clonotype appeared once. This chain uses TRBV27 with TRBJ2-7; possible D gene TRBD1, 8 bases. V lost 7 bases and J lost 7, with 20 bases in between. This CDR3 region has 14 residues. Germline V gives CDR1 MNHEY, CDR2 SMNVEV (reference sequence). The CDR3 DNA follows: TGTGCCAGCACCAAACAGGGGGGGCTTGGTGAGCAGTACTTC. It codes for CASTKQGGLGEQYF.

This clonotype was recorded a few times. The gene calls are TRBV6-1 and TRBJ2-2; 12 nucleotides line up with TRBD2. The CDR3 totals 16 residues. Losses at the gene ends were 6 bases for V and 9 bases for J; bases not matched to a gene: 11. Germline CDR1 MNHNS, CDR2 SASEGT. CDR3 in amino acids: CASSRPTSGSSRELFF. The DNA for the CDR3 is TGTGCCAGCAGCCGCCCGACTAGCGGGAGTAGCCGGGAGCTGTTTTTT.

The rearrangement uses TRBV4-2 and TRBJ2-5, with 11 bases matching TRBD2. After removal of 0 bases from V and 5 bases from J, the junction contained 5 bases not matched to a gene. CDR3 length: 16 amino acids. Germline V CDR1 and CDR2: LGHNA, YNFKEQ. The CDR3 DNA reads TGTGCCAGCAGCCAAGATAGCGGGAGGGCCTCGGAGACCCAGTACTTC. It specifies CASSQDSGRASETQYF.

This clonotype was observed a handful of times. CDR3 sequence reads: CASSGDSTDTQYF. CDR3 bases: TGTGCCAGCAGTGGGGACAGCACAGATACGCAGTATTTT. The chain carries TRBV6-4 and TRBJ2-3; D tentatively fits TRBD1 or TRBD2 (5 bases each). The CDR3 length is 13 residues. The V gene's germline CDR1 is MRHNA and CDR2 SNTAGT. Trimming cost V 4 bases and J 0 bases, with 5 bases left between them.